Presented here are 18 T cell receptor beta chains from one specimen sequenced in a study of chemoradiotherapy in HPV16-positive cancers. Assay: immunoSEQ multiplex PCR; the TCRdb copy retains only in-frame clones and omits some. The sample shows 45,000 to 60,000 clones, about 92% of them seen only once. Sample: blood, taken from a patient who underwent chemoradiotherapy. The receptors here all came from a human donor with HPV-associated anogenital cancer.

DNA for the CDR3: TGTGCCAGCAGCCTTCAACAGGGATCGAACGAGCAGTACTTC. Its protein is CASSLQQGSNEQYF. V gene TRBV7-9 combines with J gene TRBJ2-7, with D perhaps TRBD1 (6 bases). The CDR3 consists of 14 residues. Per the germline V gene, CDR1 is SEHNR and CDR2 is FQNEAQ (reference sequence). V lost 5 bases to trimming and J lost 5 bases, with 16 bases between them.

The rearrangement joins TRBV4-3 to TRBJ2-7, with 10 bases matching TRBD2. There are 17 residues in the CDR3. With 4 bases clipped from V and 4 bases from J, the junction kept 13 bases outside the gene matches. Germline-derived CDR1 and CDR2 are LGHNA and YSLEER. The CDR3 DNA follows: TGCGCCAGCAGCCTATCCCTAGCGGGAGAAATCGCTTACGAGCAGTACTTC. Protein product: CASSLSLAGEIAYEQYF.

This clone was observed a single time. The chain carries TRBV7-9 and TRBJ2-7; 7 nucleotides align to TRBD2. This CDR3 region has 15 residues. Germline V gene sequence: CDR1 SEHNR, CDR2 FQNEAQ (reference sequence). Trimming took 5 bases from V and 5 from J; bases not matched to a gene: 12. Here the CDR3 DNA reads TGTGCCAGCAGCCCTGGCACGGGGGGACGTGACGAGCAGTACTTC. It specifies CASSPGTGGRDEQYF.

This clone was observed a single time. The chain is built from TRBV27 and TRBJ2-3, with D tentatively TRBD1 (6 bases). Per the germline V gene, CDR1 is MNHEY and CDR2 is SMNVEV (reference sequence). This CDR3 comprises 13 residues. The V end was cut by 6 bases, the J end by 0 bases, with 7 bases between. This CDR3 reads CASRGASTDTQYF. CDR3 nucleotide sequence: TGTGCCAGCAGGGGGGCTAGCACAGATACGCAGTATTTT.

The chain is built from TRBV19 and TRBJ1-1; D is unclear. The V end lost 3 bases, the J end lost 6 bases, and 5 bases lay between the germline ends. This CDR3 has 11 amino acids. CDR1 and CDR2 from the germline V gene are LNHDA and SQIVND (reference sequence). CDR3 DNA: TGTGCCAGTAGTATCGTAGCTGAAGCTTTCTTT. Translated: CASSIVAEAFF.

The chain recombines TRBV9 with TRBJ2-1; D possibly corresponds to TRBD1 (6 bases). The V gene's germline CDR1 is SGDLS and CDR2 YYNGEE. The CDR3 covers 14 residues. The V and J ends lost 5 bases and 4 bases respectively, with 13 bases between them. CDR3 sequence: CASSEGHLYNEQFF. The CDR3 bases are TGTGCCAGCAGTGAGGGACACCTTTACAATGAGCAGTTCTTC.

The gene calls are TRBV27 and TRBJ1-3, with 7 bases lining up with TRBD1. CDR3 length equals 17 residues. CDR1 MNHEY and CDR2 SMNVEV come from the germline V gene (reference sequence). V lost 4 bases, J lost 3 bases, and 12 bases stayed unmatched. CDR3 sequence reads: CASSSAGTANFGNTIYF. The DNA of the CDR3 is TGTGCCAGCAGTTCGGCCGGGACAGCGAATTTTGGAAACACCATATATTTT.

The chain links TRBV2 to TRBJ2-3; D perhaps matches TRBD2 (5 bases). CDR1 is SNHLY, CDR2 FYNNEI, per germline. There are 17 residues in the CDR3. Trimming took off 2 bases at V and 0 bases at J, with 15 bases between the two ends. For the CDR3, the DNA is TGTGCCAGCAGTGAATGGGCGGGCCGACCTAGCACAGATACGCAGTATTTT. It is translated as CASSEWAGRPSTDTQYF.

The chain has TRBV5-8 and TRBJ1-5, with D perhaps TRBD1 (6 bases). CDR1 is SGHTS, CDR2 YDEGEE, per germline. The V end was cut by 3 bases, the J end by 2 bases, with 9 bases between. The CDR3 length is 14 residues. The CDR3 protein is CASSSRQGNQPQHF. CDR3 bases: TGTGCCAGCAGCTCAAGACAGGGCAATCAGCCCCAGCATTTT.

Worth noting for this clone: The sample carries other DNA sequences with the same CDR3. This sequence joins TRBV19 and TRBJ1-2; 12 bases are a match to TRBD1. Germline V CDR1 and CDR2: LNHDA, SQIVND (reference sequence). CDR3 size: 15 residues. Trimming took 4 bases from V and 4 from J; bases not matched to a gene: 4. CDR3: CASSTGTGGTYGYTF. The CDR3 coding sequence is TGTGCCAGTAGTACAGGGACAGGGGGCACCTATGGCTACACCTTC.

This sequence joins TRBV2 and TRBJ2-7, with D uncertain. The CDR3 consists of 12 residues. The V gene lost 8 bases and the J gene lost 3 bases, with 11 bases spanning the gap. Germline CDR1 SNHLY, CDR2 FYNNEI. CDR3 sequence (DNA): TGTGCCAGCGGGTCCACGATCTACGAGCAGTACTTC. This encodes CASGSTIYEQYF.

The chain carries TRBV19 and TRBJ1-4; 7 bases are shared with TRBD1. Germline lookup yields CDR1 LNHDA and CDR2 SQIVND (reference sequence). V was clipped by 5 bases and J by 4 bases; unmatched bases: 7. There are 15 residues in the CDR3. The CDR3 sequence: CASSDPGQLNEKLFF. Here the CDR3 DNA reads TGTGCCAGTAGTGACCCGGGACAGCTTAATGAAAAACTGTTTTTT.

The rearrangement links TRBV6-1 to TRBJ2-1; 7 positions agree with TRBD1. This CDR3 has 15 amino acids. V lost 6 bases to trimming and J lost 3 bases; unmatched junction nucleotides: 8. Looked up from germline, CDR1 is MNHNS and CDR2 is SASEGT. The CDR3 is CASSRRGQNYNEQFF. CDR3 sequence (DNA): TGTGCCAGCAGCCGCAGGGGACAGAACTACAATGAGCAGTTCTTC.

This chain joins TRBV19 and TRBJ2-1; D is perhaps TRBD2 (5 bases). This CDR3 region has 20 residues. Germline V gene data show CDR1 as LNHDA and CDR2 as SQIVND (reference sequence). The V and J ends lost 1 base and 1 base respectively, with 23 bases between them. CDR3 in DNA: TGTGCCAGTAGTATAGGAAGGGCTAGCCCCGGTCGGAGTTCCTACAATGAGCAGTTCTTC. Translation: CASSIGRASPGRSSYNEQFF.

This chain uses TRBV29-1 with TRBJ2-3, with 10 positions matching TRBD1. The junction had 9 bases not matched to a gene; V was cut back by 6 bases and J by 6 bases. Germline V gene data show CDR1 as SQVTM and CDR2 as ANQGSEA. There are 14 residues in the CDR3. The DNA of the CDR3 is TGCAGCGTCGACCGGGGACAGGGGACCGATACGCAGTATTTT. It encodes CSVDRGQGTDTQYF.

J is TRBJ2-7 and V is TRBV7-9; 7 positions match TRBD2. Germline V CDR1 and CDR2: SEHNR, FQNEAQ (reference sequence). This CDR3 comprises 14 residues. With V trimmed by 3 bases and J by 3 bases, 5 bases remained unmatched. The chain's CDR3 is CASSFLTSDYEQYF. In DNA, the CDR3 is TGTGCCAGCAGCTTCCTCACTAGCGACTACGAGCAGTACTTC. The whole variable domain, remainder taken from reference TRBV7-9 and TRBJ2-7, is DTGVSQNPRHKITKRGQNVTFRCDPISEHNRLYWYRQTLGQGPEFLTYFQNEAQLEKSRLLSDRFSAERPKGSFSTLEIQRTEQGDSAMYLCASSFLTSDYEQYFGPGTRLTVT.

The rearrangement uses TRBV4-3 and TRBJ2-3; D tentatively reads TRBD1 or TRBD2 (6 bases each). Germline V CDR1 and CDR2: LGHNA, YSLEER. V lost 4 bases to trimming and J lost 3 bases, with 11 bases between them. The CDR3 covers 14 residues. The CDR3 DNA is TGCGCCAGCAGCCCCATAGGGGGGACAGATACGCAGTATTTT. Amino acids: CASSPIGGTDTQYF.

The J gene is TRBJ2-3, the V gene TRBV10-3; 8 bases fit TRBD1. The germline CDR1 and CDR2 sequences are ENHRY and SYGVKD. The CDR3 extends over 13 amino acids. J lost 0 bases, V lost 11 bases, and 4 bases had no gene match. The DNA of the CDR3 is TGTGCCGCAGGGGGCGGTAGCACAGATACGCAGTATTTT. This sequence encodes CAAGGGSTDTQYF.